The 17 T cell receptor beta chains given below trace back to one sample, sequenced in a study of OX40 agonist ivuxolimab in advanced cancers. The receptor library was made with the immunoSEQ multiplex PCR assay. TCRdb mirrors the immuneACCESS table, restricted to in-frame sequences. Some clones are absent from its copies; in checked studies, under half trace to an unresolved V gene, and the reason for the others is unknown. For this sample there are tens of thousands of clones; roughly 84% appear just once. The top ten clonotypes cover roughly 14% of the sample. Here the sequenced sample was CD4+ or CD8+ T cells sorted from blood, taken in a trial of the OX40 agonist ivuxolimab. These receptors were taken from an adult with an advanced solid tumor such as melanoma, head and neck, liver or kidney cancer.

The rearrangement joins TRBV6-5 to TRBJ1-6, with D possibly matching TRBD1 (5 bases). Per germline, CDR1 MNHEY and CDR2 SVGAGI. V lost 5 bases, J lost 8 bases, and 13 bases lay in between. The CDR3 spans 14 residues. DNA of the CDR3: TGTGCCAGCAGTGAAGGAGGGGATTATTCACCCCTCCACTTT. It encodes CASSEGGDYSPLHF.

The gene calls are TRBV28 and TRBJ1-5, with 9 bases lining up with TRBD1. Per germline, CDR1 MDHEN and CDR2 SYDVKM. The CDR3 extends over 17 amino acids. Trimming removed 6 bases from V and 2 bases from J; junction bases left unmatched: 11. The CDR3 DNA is TGTGCCAGCAGCCCCTCGAACAGGGGGCTGGGCAATCAGCCCCAGCATTTT. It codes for CASSPSNRGLGNQPQHF.

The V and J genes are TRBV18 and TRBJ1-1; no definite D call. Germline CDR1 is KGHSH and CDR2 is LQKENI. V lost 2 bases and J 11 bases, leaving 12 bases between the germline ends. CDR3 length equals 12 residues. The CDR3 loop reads CASSPEGKTAFF. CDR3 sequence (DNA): TGTGCCAGCTCACCAGAGGGCAAGACGGCTTTCTTT.

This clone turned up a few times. The CDR3 loop is CAWSWGRDQPQHF. Written as DNA, the CDR3 is TGTGCCTGGAGTTGGGGGCGCGATCAGCCCCAGCATTTT. This chain connects TRBV30 to TRBJ1-5; tentatively, D is TRBD1 (6 bases). This CDR3 has 13 residues. The V end lost 2 bases, the J end lost 5 bases, and 10 bases lay between the germline ends. Germline loops: CDR1 GTSNPN, CDR2 SVGIG (reference sequence).

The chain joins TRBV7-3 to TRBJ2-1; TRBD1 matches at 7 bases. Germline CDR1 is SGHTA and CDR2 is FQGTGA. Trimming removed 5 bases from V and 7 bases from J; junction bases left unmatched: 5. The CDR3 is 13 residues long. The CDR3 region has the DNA TGTGCCAGCAGCCCCCCGACAGGGAATGAGCAGTTCTTC. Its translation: CASSPPTGNEQFF.

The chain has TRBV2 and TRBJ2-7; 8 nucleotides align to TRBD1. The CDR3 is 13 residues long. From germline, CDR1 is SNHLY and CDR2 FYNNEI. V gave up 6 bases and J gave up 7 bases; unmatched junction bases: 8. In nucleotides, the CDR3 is TGTGCCAGCAGCGACAGGGGATCGCGAGAGCAGTACTTC. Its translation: CASSDRGSREQYF.

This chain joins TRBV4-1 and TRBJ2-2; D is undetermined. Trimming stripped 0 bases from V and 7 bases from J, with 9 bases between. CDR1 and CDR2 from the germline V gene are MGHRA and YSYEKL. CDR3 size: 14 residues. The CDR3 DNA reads TGCGCCAGCAGCCAAGATAATCGGATCGGGGAGCTGTTTTTT. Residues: CASSQDNRIGELFF.

The CDR3 DNA is TGCGCCAGCAGCTTGGACAGCTATGGCTACACCTTC. This translates into CASSLDSYGYTF. The J gene is TRBJ1-2, the V gene TRBV5-1; D not resolved. Trimming removed 0 bases from V and 4 bases from J, with 4 bases in between. CDR1 and CDR2 (germline): SGHRS, YFSETQ. This CDR3 has 12 residues.

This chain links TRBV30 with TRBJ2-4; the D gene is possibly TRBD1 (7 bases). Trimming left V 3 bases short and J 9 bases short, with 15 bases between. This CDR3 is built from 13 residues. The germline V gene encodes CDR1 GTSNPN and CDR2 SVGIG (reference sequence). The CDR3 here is CAWSSGGSGIQYF. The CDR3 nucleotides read TGTGCCTGGAGCTCAGGGGGTAGCGGCATTCAGTACTTC.

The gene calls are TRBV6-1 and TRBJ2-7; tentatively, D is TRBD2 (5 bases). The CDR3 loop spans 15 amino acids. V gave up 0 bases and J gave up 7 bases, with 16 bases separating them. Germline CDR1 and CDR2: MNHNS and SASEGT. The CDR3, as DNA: TGTGCCAGCAGTGAAGCATTGTGGCGGGTTCAGGAGCAGTACTTC. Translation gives CASSEALWRVQEQYF.

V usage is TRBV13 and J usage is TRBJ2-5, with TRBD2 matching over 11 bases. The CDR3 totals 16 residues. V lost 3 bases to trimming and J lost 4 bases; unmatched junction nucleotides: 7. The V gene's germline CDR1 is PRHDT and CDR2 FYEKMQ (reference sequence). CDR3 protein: CASSFGLAGGRETQYF. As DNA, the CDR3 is TGTGCCAGCAGCTTCGGACTAGCGGGTGGTAGAGAGACCCAGTACTTC.

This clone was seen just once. CDR3 loop: CASSLGPQGGGQPQHF. DNA of the CDR3: TGCGCCAGCAGCTTGGGTCCCCAGGGGGGTGGTCAGCCCCAGCATTTT. This chain links TRBV5-1 with TRBJ1-5; 7 bases fit TRBD1. Germline V gene data show CDR1 as SGHRS and CDR2 as YFSETQ. With V trimmed by 0 bases and J by 6 bases, 9 bases remained unmatched. The CDR3 totals 16 residues. The entire variable domain, with the rest obtained from reference TRBV5-1 and TRBJ1-5, is as follows: KAGVTQTPRYLIKTRGQQVTLSCSPISGHRSVSWYQQTPGQGLQFLFEYFSETQRNKGNFPGRFSGRQFSNSRSEMNVSTLELGDSALYLCASSLGPQGGGQPQHFGDGTRLSIL.

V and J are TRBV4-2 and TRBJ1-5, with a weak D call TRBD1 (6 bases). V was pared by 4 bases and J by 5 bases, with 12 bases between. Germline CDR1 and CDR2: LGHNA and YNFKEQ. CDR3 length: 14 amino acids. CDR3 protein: CASSPLGGYQPQHF. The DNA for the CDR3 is TGTGCCAGCAGCCCCCTGGGGGGCTATCAGCCCCAGCATTTT.

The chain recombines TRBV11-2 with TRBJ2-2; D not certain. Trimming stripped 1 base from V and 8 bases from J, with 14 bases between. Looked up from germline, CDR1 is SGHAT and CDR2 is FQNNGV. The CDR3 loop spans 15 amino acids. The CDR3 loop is CASSLVVGPRGELFF. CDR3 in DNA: TGTGCCAGCAGCTTAGTTGTCGGGCCCCGGGGGGAGCTGTTTTTT.

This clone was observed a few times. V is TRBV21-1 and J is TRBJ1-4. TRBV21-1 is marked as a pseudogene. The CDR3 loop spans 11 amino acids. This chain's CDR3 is CASTLGGKLFF. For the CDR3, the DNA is TGTGCCAGCACCCTAGGGGGGAAGCTGTTTTTT.

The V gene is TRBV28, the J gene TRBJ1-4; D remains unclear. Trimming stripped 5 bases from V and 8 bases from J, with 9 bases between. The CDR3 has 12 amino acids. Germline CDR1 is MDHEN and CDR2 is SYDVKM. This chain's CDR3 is CASSGGLEKLFF. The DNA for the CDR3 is TGTGCCAGCAGTGGAGGGCTGGAAAAACTGTTTTTT.

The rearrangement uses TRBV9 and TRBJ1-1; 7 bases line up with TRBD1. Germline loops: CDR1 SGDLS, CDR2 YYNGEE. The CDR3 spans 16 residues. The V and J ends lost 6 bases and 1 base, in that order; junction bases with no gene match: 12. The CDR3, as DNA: TGTGCCAGCACCCAGGGGGTCCTCGGAAAGAACACTGAAGCTTTCTTT. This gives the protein CASTQGVLGKNTEAFF.